The sequence of this T cell receptor beta chain was determined in a study of CD8 T cells in ankylosing spondylitis. Overall study findings and caveats: Reportedly, significant enrichment of disease-linked clones occurred in matched ankylosing spondylitis synovial fluid. In reactive arthritis synovial fluid and blood, some motif variants had been reported before.

This clonotype appeared a few times. Antigen unknown. Preparation of TCR beta libraries was done by quantitative 5'-RACE with molecular barcodes. TCRdb used MiXCR to reprocess the 5' RACE reads, holding one entry per CDR3 protein. The repertoire holds 25,000 to 35,000 distinct CDR3 sequences, with 4.5% to 5.5% as singletons. Germline values: CDR1 SGDLS, CDR2 YYNGEE. Trimming removed 2 bases from V and 5 bases from J, with 16 bases in between. CDR3 size: 15 residues. The sequence was collected from a female donor with ankylosing spondylitis or in good health (not recorded which). Material: blood, either unsorted or a sorted T cell fraction (not recorded which). The V gene is TRBV9, the J gene TRBJ2-5; D gene uncertain. The CDR3 bases are TGTGCCAGCAGCGTGGCAGTTAAGGCATCGGAGACCCAGTACTTC. Translation gives CASSVAVKASETQYF.